The 19 T cell receptor beta chains listed next were all sequenced from one sample in a study of T cells in Graves' hyperthyroidism and ophthalmopathy. It was RNA transcripts that yielded the amplified TCR beta CDR3 regions. The HTBI primer set served for first-round RT-PCR of the TCR CDR3. TCRdb recomputed calls from the multiplex PCR reads with MiXCR, one row per CDR3 protein. The data show more than 300,000 distinct CDR3 sequences, less than 20% seen once. Sequencing used blood. These receptors all stem from a man between 18 and 29 years old with Graves' ophthalmopathy.

The rearrangement uses TRBV27 and TRBJ1-1, with D possibly being TRBD1 (5 bases). Germline V gene sequence: CDR1 MNHEY, CDR2 SMNVEV (reference sequence). The CDR3 is 14 residues long. V shed 0 bases and J shed 4 bases, with 9 bases lying between them. The CDR3 sequence: CASSLSEGSTEAFF. The CDR3 DNA follows: TGTGCCAGCAGTTTATCCGAGGGGAGCACTGAAGCTTTCTTT.

This clonotype showed up many times. This sequence joins TRBV12-3 or TRBV12-4 and TRBJ2-4; D is perhaps TRBD2 (5 bases). Trimming pared 2 bases from V and 2 bases from J, leaving 13 bases between. The length of the CDR3 is 16 residues. The CDR3 spells CASSLHAGGPKNIQYF. Written as DNA, the CDR3 is TGTGCCAGCAGTTTACACGCGGGCGGACCCAAAAACATTCAGTACTTC.

This clonotype was picked up one time. This sequence joins TRBV28 and TRBJ1-5, with TRBD1 matching over 9 bases. The V and J ends lost 9 bases and 3 bases, in that order; junction bases with no gene match: 6. The CDR3 loop spans 14 amino acids. Germline lookup yields CDR1 MDHEN and CDR2 SYDVKM. CDR3 region: CASAGTGNNQPQHF. CDR3 coding DNA: TGTGCCAGTGCAGGGACAGGGAACAATCAGCCCCAGCATTTT.

This clonotype was detected only a few times. The chain recombines TRBV20-1 with TRBJ2-7, with 7 positions matching TRBD2. Trimming cost V 6 bases and J 6 bases; bases outside gene matches: 17. There are 15 residues in the CDR3. Germline V CDR1 and CDR2: DFQATT, SNEGSKA (reference sequence). CDR3 coding DNA: TGCAGTGCCGAGCTCACGGGGGGTCCGTCCAGCGAGCAGTACTTC. Translating gives CSAELTGGPSSEQYF.

In DNA form, the CDR3 reads TGCAGTAACGGACTAGCGGGCTTAGAGACCCAGTACTTC. This sequence encodes CSNGLAGLETQYF. This rearrangement joins TRBV20-1 to TRBJ2-5; 11 bases are a match to TRBD2. The V gene end was trimmed by 8 bases and the J gene end by 4 bases; junction bases not matched to a gene: 6. CDR1 and CDR2 from the germline V gene are DFQATT and SNEGSKA (reference sequence). The CDR3 has 13 residues.

This clonotype was seen many times. This chain joins TRBV6-5 and TRBJ2-7; D unclear. The CDR3 is 11 amino acids. Per the germline V gene, CDR1 is MNHEY and CDR2 is SVGAGI. The germline V and J ends were trimmed by 1 base and 4 bases, with 2 bases remaining between them. DNA of the CDR3: TGTGCCAGCAGTTACTTATACGAGCAGTACTTC. This codes for CASSYLYEQYF.

This clonotype appeared a single time. The chain uses TRBV15 and TRBJ2-2, with unresolved D. The CDR3 covers 13 residues. The V gene lost 5 bases and the J gene lost 3 bases, with 7 bases spanning the gap. The germline CDR1 and CDR2 sequences are LNHNV and YYDKDF (reference sequence). CDR3 region: CATSLGHTGELFF. The CDR3 DNA is TGTGCCACCAGCCTGGGCCACACCGGGGAGCTGTTTTTT.

This clonotype was observed at least ten times. The chain is built from TRBV2 and TRBJ2-1, with D possibly called TRBD1 or TRBD2 (5 bases each). Germline CDR1 SNHLY, CDR2 FYNNEI. CDR3 length equals 14 residues. V dropped 7 bases and J dropped 8 bases, with 18 bases sitting between them. In DNA form, the CDR3 reads TGTGCCAGCATACTAGAGGGGCTCAAGCATGAGCAGTTCTTC. As protein: CASILEGLKHEQFF.

The chain employs TRBV15 and TRBJ2-7, with TRBD2 matching over 7 bases. Trimming took 4 bases from V and 3 from J; bases not matched to a gene: 6. The CDR3 runs to 14 residues. Germline CDR1 is LNHNV and CDR2 is YYDKDF (reference sequence). The CDR3 bases are TGTGCCACCAGCACGCGGGGCGGGAGCTACGAGCAGTACTTC. Its translation: CATSTRGGSYEQYF.

The sample holds a few counts of this clonotype. This chain joins TRBV6-1 and TRBJ2-7; D not certain. Trimming shortened V by 5 bases and J by 5 bases, and 13 bases separated the two germline ends. The CDR3 contains 13 residues. Germline V gene data show CDR1 as MNHNS and CDR2 as SASEGT. CDR3 loop: CASSLLGSHEQYF. The CDR3 nucleotides read TGTGCCAGCAGTTTGCTGGGTAGCCACGAGCAGTACTTC.

Many counts were recorded for this clonotype. The V call is TRBV28, the J call TRBJ1-5, with a tentative D call TRBD1 (5 bases). Germline CDR1 reads MDHEN; CDR2 reads SYDVKM. V was shortened by 5 bases and J by 3 bases, with 11 bases between the two germline ends. The CDR3 has 14 residues. The CDR3 coding sequence is TGTGCCAGCAGTCTAGCAGGGAACAATCAGCCCCAGCATTTT. Protein sequence: CASSLAGNNQPQHF.

V gene TRBV5-8 combines with J gene TRBJ2-7; TRBD1 aligns across 9 bases. Germline V lookup: CDR1 SGHTS, CDR2 YDEGEE. V shed 0 bases, J shed 7 bases, and the junction held 8 bases outside the gene matches. The length of the CDR3 is 15 residues. The CDR3 DNA reads TGTGCCAGCAGCTTGGGGGACAGGGCGAGGGGTGAGCAGTACTTC. Protein sequence: CASSLGDRARGEQYF.

The chain recombines TRBV6-1 with TRBJ1-1; D uncertain. Trimming removed 5 bases at V and 6 bases at J, with 19 bases between. The CDR3 is 15 residues long. Germline V CDR1 and CDR2: MNHNS, SASEGT. This CDR3 reads CASSSRGRGVAEAFF. CDR3 in DNA: TGTGCCAGCAGTTCCCGAGGACGGGGTGTAGCTGAAGCTTTCTTT.

The V gene is TRBV7-9, the J gene TRBJ2-3, with 12 bases matching TRBD2. Trimming cost V 6 bases and J 4 bases; bases outside gene matches: 11. This CDR3 has 17 residues. CDR1 is SEHNR, CDR2 FQNEAQ, per germline (reference sequence). In nucleotides, the CDR3 is TGTGCCAGCAGTCGGGACTCTAGCGGGGGGGCATCAGATACGCAGTATTTT. Translated: CASSRDSSGGASDTQYF.

The sample holds a few counts of this clonotype. The rearrangement uses TRBV10-2 and TRBJ1-3; D remains ambiguous. The CDR3 runs to 14 residues. The V gene lost 7 bases and the J gene lost 0 bases, with 10 bases spanning the gap. CDR1 is WSHSY, CDR2 SAAADI, per germline. CDR3 protein: CASTGRTSGNTIYF. Here the CDR3 DNA reads TGCGCCAGCACCGGACGGACCTCTGGAAACACCATATATTTT.

The CDR3 DNA follows: TGTGCCAGCAGCTTAGATCCTGCATTCGGGGGAGAAAAACTGTTTTTT. Its translation: CASSLDPAFGGEKLFF. The chain carries TRBV11-2 and TRBJ1-4, with D possibly being TRBD1 (5 bases). Between the trimmed V and J ends, which lost 0 bases and 8 bases, there was a span of 16 bases. The germline V gene has CDR1 SGHAT and CDR2 FQNNGV. This CDR3 contains 16 residues.

This clonotype appeared a few times. V gene TRBV6-1 combines with J gene TRBJ1-5; possibly TRBD1 for D (6 bases). The V end was cut by 6 bases, the J end by 2 bases, with 14 bases between. The CDR3 is 15 amino acids. Germline CDR1 reads MNHNS; CDR2 reads SASEGT. The CDR3 here is CASRPQGPRNQPQHF. The CDR3, as DNA: TGTGCCAGCAGACCACAGGGTCCTCGCAATCAGCCCCAGCATTTT.

The CDR3 is CASSRRGSTTDTQYF. CDR3 in DNA: TGTGCCAGCTCCCGCCGGGGGTCCACCACAGATACGCAGTATTTT. V gene TRBV2 combines with J gene TRBJ2-3, with D tentatively TRBD2 (6 bases). Trimming took off 8 bases at V and 2 bases at J, with 17 bases between the two ends. From germline, CDR1 is SNHLY and CDR2 FYNNEI. This CDR3 has 15 residues.

This clonotype occurred many times. V usage is TRBV18 and J usage is TRBJ1-1, with 8 bases aligning to TRBD1. Germline V CDR1 and CDR2: KGHSH, LQKENI. The trim removed 5 bases at V and 3 bases at J, leaving 8 bases unmatched. The CDR3 contains 15 residues. The CDR3 bases are TGTGCCAGCTCAACTACCCAGGACAGGGACACTGAAGCTTTCTTT. Its translation: CASSTTQDRDTEAFF.